This T cell receptor (beta chain) was recovered during a study of T-cell reconstitution after alpha-beta-depleted transplantation in children. On this clonotype: Its antigen is as yet unknown.

Researchers prepared the TCRbeta library using unique molecular identifiers, the study reports. From the PCR reads, TCRdb called clonotypes with MiXCR, one entry per CDR3 protein. The table lists some 130,000 distinct CDR3 sequences, 9.5% to 10% of them singletons. General observations from the study: The authors attributed T-cell counts and diversity one year after transplant mostly to newly produced T cells. Two months or so post-transplant, alpha-beta T cells reportedly derived from several hundred expanded graft clones.

This clonotype originated in a girl under three years old who had a stem cell transplant for combined immunodeficiency, so the T cells may come from the graft donor. Sequencing was performed on PBMCs, mostly from graft donor cells, taken 180 days after TCRalphabeta/CD19-depleted stem cell transplant.

CDR3: CASSALTGKETQYF. In nucleotides, the CDR3 is TGTGCCAGCAGCGCGTTGACAGGGAAAGAGACCCAGTACTTC. This chain uses TRBV11-2 with TRBJ2-5; 7 bases match TRBD1. Losses at the gene ends were 5 bases for V and 3 bases for J; bases not matched to a gene: 6. CDR1 and CDR2 (germline): SGHAT, FQNNGV. This CDR3 has 14 amino acids.